This paragraph covers one T cell receptor beta chain sequence. The antigen is undetermined. Trimming cost V 2 bases and J 3 bases; bases outside gene matches: 6. The germline CDR1 and CDR2 sequences are DFQATT and SNEGSKA (reference sequence). The length of the CDR3 is 14 residues. Both CD4+ and CD8+ T cells were negatively isolated, and TEMRA cells underwent FACS enrichment. This entry comes from a study of CD8 T cells in Susac syndrome. Overall study findings and caveats: The study recognized that the number of individuals in its TCR sequencing and HLA analysis was relatively small. Repertoires of Susac syndrome CD4+ T cells lacked clonal expansion.

The RNA input was about 0.5 to 1 ug, and it was reverse transcribed with random hexamers. TCRdb fed the immunoSEQ multiplex PCR reads into MiXCR, producing one record per CDR3 protein. The sample includes 210,000 or so distinct CDR3 sequences, 85% to 95% seen only once; the top ten take around 0.16%. What was sequenced was CD4+ T cells from PBMCs. The V gene is TRBV20-1, the J gene TRBJ2-7, with 8 bases lining up with TRBD2. This clonotype originated in a human donor with Susac syndrome. The CDR3 bases are TGCAGTGCTAGAACCAGCGGGGGCAACTACGAGCAGTACTTC. Translated, it gives CSARTSGGNYEQYF.